This TCR beta chain is from a study of a mutant IDH1 vaccine in newly diagnosed glioma. Study at large: The study gave patients eight vaccinations in weeks 1, 3, 5, 7, 11, 15, 19, 23.

Described time point: week 23, last vaccination. Alongside topical imiquimod, each dose of vaccine comprised 300 ug of mutant IDH1 20-mer peptide. Study-wide results and caveats: Changes in the top peripheral T cell clonotypes seemingly had no bearing on pseudoprogression.

Using immunoSEQ multiplex PCR, the repertoire was profiled, and TCRdb retains in-frame clones only, with some absent. The sample yields roughly 38,000 clones, about 78% seen once. The germline gives CDR1 GTSNPN, CDR2 SVGIG (reference sequence). Between the trimmed V and J ends, which lost 3 bases and 2 bases, there was a span of 11 bases. The CDR3 has 15 amino acids. With regard to this clone: Its antigen is unidentified.

The specimen comprised PBMCs, sampled from a glioma patient whose treatment included an IDH1 peptide vaccine. The TCR originated in a woman aged 40 to 50 with glioma. Some clones in this sample may be carry-over from other donors' samples. The chain couples TRBV30 to TRBJ1-6; perhaps TRBD1 as D (6 bases). The CDR3 region is CAWSLQGAYNSPLHF. The CDR3, as DNA: TGTGCCTGGAGCTTACAGGGAGCCTATAATTCACCCCTCCACTTT.